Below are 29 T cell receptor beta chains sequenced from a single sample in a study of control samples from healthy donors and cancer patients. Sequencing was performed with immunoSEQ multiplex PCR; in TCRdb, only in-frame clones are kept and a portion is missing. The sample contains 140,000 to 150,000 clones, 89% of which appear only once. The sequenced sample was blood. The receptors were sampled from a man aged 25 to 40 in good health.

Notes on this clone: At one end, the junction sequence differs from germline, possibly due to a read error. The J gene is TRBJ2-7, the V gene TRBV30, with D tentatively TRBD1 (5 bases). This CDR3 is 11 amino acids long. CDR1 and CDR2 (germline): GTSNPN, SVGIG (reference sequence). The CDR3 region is CAWSVQGASSF. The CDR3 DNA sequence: TGTGCCTGGAGTGTACAAGGGGCCTCATCCTTC.

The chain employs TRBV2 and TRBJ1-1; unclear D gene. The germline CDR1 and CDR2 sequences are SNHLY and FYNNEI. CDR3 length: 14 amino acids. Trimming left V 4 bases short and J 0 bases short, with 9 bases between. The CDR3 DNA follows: TGTGCCAGCAGTGCACAGAGTCTGAACACTGAAGCTTTCTTT. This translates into CASSAQSLNTEAFF.

The CDR3 loop is CASSALAMNTEAFF. In DNA, the CDR3 is TGTGCCAGCAGCGCCCTGGCCATGAACACTGAAGCTTTCTTT. The J gene is TRBJ1-1, the V gene TRBV27; D not certain. The CDR3 covers 14 residues. Trimming removed 6 bases at V and 0 bases at J, with 11 bases between. Per the germline V gene, CDR1 is MNHEY and CDR2 is SMNVEV (reference sequence).

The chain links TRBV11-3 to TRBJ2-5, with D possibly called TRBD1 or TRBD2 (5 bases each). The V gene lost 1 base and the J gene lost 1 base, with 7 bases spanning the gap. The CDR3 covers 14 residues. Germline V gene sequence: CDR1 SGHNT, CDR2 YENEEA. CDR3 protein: CASSLGGTQETQYF. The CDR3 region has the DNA TGTGCCAGCAGCTTAGGAGGGACCCAAGAGACCCAGTACTTC.

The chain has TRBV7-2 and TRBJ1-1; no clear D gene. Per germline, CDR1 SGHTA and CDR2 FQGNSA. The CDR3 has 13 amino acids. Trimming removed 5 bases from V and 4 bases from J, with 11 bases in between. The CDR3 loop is CASSIDFSTEAFF. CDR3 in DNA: TGTGCCAGCAGCATCGACTTTAGCACTGAAGCTTTCTTT. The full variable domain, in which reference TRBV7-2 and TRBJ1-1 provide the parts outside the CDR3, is GAGVSQSPSNKVTEKGKDVELRCDPISGHTALYWYRQSLGQGLEFLIYFQGNSAPDKSGLPSDRFSAERTGGSVSTLTIQRTQQEDSAVYLCASSIDFSTEAFFGQGTRLTVV.

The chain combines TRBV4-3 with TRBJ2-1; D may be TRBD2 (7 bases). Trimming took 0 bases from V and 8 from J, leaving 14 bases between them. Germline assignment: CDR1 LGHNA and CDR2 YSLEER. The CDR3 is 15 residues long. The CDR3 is CASSQDTGGHYEQFF. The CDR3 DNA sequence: TGCGCCAGCAGCCAAGATACCGGGGGGCACTATGAGCAGTTCTTC.

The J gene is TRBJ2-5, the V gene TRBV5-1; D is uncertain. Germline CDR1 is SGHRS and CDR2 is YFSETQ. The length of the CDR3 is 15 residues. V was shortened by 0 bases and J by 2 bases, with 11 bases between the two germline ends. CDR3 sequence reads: CASSLAATLQETQYF. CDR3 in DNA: TGCGCCAGCAGCTTGGCAGCGACTCTTCAAGAGACCCAGTACTTC.

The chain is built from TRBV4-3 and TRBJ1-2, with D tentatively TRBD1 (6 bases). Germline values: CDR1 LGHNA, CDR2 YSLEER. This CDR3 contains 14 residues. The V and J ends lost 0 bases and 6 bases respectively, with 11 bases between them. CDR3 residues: CASSQEGRDNGYTF. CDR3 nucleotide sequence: TGCGCCAGCAGCCAAGAGGGACGGGACAATGGCTACACCTTC.

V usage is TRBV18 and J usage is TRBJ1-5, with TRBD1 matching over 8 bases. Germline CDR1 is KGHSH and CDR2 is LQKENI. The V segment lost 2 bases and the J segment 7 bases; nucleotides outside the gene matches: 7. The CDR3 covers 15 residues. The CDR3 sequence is CASSPLQGAEQPQHF. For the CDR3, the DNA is TGTGCCAGCTCACCATTGCAGGGGGCAGAACAGCCCCAGCATTTT.

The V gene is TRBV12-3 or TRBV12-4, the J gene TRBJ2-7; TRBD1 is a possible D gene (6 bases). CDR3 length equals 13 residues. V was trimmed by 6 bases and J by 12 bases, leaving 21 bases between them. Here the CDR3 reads CASRTPQGTGLYF. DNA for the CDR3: TGTGCCAGCAGGACCCCACAGGGCACCGGATTGTACTTC.

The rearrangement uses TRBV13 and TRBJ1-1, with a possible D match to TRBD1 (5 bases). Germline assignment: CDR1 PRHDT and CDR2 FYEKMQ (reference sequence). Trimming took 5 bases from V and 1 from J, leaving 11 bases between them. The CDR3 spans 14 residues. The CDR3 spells CASSPRGGNTEAFF. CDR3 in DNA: TGTGCCAGCAGCCCCCGCGGGGGGAACACTGAAGCTTTCTTT.

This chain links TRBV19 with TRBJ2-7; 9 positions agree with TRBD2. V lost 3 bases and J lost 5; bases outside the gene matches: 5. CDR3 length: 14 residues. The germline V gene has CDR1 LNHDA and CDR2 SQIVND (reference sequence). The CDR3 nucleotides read TGTGCCAGTAGTATGGCACTAGCGGGTCACGAGCAGTACTTC. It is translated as CASSMALAGHEQYF.

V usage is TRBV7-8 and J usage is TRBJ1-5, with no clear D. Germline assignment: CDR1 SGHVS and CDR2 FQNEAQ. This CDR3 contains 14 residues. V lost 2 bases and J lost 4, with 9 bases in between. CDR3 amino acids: CASSLLTANQPQHF. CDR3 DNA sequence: TGTGCCAGCAGCTTATTAACAGCTAATCAGCCCCAGCATTTT. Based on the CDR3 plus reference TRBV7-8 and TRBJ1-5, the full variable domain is GAGVSQSPRYKVAKRGQDVALRCDPISGHVSLFWYQQALGQGPEFLTYFQNEAQLDKSGLPSDRFFAERPEGSVSTLKIQRTQQEDSAVYLCASSLLTANQPQHFGDGTRLSIL.

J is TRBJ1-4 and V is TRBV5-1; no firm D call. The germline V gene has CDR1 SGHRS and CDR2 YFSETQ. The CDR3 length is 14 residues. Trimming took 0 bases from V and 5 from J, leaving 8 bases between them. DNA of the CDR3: TGCGCCAGCAGCTTGGGGGCAGGCAATGAAAAACTGTTTTTT. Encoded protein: CASSLGAGNEKLFF.

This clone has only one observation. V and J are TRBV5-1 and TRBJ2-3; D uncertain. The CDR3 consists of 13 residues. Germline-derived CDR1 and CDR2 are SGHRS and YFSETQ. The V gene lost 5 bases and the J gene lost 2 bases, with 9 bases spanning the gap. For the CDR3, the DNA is TGCGCCAGCAGGCCGAGTTACACAGATACGCAGTATTTT. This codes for CASRPSYTDTQYF.

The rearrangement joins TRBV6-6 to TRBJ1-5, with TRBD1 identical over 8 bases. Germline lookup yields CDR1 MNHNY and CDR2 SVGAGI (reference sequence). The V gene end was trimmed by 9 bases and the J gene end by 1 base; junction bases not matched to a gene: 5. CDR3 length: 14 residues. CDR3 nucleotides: TGTGCCAGTCACAGGGGGGGGAGCAATCAGCCCCAGCATTTT. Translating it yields CASHRGGSNQPQHF.

The CDR3 spells CASSPRAETETQYF. The CDR3 DNA reads as TGTGCCAGCAGCCCCCGGGCGGAGACAGAGACCCAGTACTTC. The rearrangement joins TRBV25-1 to TRBJ2-5; no firm D call. Germline-derived CDR1 and CDR2 are MGHDK and SYGVNS. Trimming removed 6 bases at V and 4 bases at J, with 15 bases between. The CDR3 runs to 14 residues.

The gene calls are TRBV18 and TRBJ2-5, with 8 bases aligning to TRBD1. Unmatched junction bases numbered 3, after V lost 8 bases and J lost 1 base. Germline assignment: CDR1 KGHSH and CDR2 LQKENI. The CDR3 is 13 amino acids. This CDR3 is CASKGTGQETQYF. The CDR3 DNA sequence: TGTGCCAGCAAAGGGACAGGCCAAGAGACCCAGTACTTC.

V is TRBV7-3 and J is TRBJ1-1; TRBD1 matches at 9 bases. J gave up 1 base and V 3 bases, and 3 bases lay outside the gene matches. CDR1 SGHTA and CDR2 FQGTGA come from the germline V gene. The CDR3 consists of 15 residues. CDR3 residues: CASSLTGGRNTEAFF. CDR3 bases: TGTGCCAGCAGCTTGACAGGGGGACGGAACACTGAAGCTTTCTTT.

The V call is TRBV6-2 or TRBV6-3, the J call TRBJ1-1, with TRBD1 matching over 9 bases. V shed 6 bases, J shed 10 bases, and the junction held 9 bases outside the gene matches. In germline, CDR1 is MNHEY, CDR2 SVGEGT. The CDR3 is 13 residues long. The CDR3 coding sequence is TGTGCCAGCAGCCCCCCGGGACAGGGAGGAGCTTTCTTT. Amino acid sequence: CASSPPGQGGAFF.

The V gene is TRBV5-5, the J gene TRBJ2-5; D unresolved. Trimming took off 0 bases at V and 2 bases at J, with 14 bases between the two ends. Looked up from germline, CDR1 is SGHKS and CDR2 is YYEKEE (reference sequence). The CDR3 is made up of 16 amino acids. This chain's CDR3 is CASSLARLGAQETQYF. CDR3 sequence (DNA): TGTGCCAGCAGCTTGGCCCGGCTCGGAGCGCAAGAGACCCAGTACTTC.

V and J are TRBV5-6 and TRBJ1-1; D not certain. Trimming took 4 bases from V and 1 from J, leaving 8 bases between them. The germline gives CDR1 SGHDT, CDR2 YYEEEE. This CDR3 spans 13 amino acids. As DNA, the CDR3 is TGTGCCAGCAGCGCCGGCCCGAACACTGAAGCTTTCTTT. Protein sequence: CASSAGPNTEAFF.

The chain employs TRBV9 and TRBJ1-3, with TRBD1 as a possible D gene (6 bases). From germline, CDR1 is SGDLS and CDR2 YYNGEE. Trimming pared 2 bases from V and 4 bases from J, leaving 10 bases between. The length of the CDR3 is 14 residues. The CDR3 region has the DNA TGTGCCAGCAGCGTTACAGGGTGGGGAAACACCATATATTTT. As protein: CASSVTGWGNTIYF.

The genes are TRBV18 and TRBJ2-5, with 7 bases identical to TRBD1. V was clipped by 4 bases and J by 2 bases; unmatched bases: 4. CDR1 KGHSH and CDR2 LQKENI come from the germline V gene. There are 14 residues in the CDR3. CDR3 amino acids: CASSLGQVQETQYF. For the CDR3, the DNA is TGTGCCAGCTCACTCGGACAGGTACAAGAGACCCAGTACTTC.

CDR3 in DNA: TGTGCCAGCAGCTTCACGGCGGGATCCATTGAGCAGTTCTTC. Amino acid sequence: CASSFTAGSIEQFF. The V call is TRBV11-2, the J call TRBJ2-1; tentatively, D is TRBD2 (6 bases). From germline, CDR1 is SGHAT and CDR2 FQNNGV. With 3 bases removed from V and 9 bases from J, the gap between germline ends came to 15 bases. The CDR3 has 14 residues.

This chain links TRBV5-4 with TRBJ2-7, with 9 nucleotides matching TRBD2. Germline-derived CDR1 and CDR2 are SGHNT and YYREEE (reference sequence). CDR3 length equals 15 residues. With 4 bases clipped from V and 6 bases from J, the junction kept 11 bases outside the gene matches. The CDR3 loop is CASSRSGSDLGEQYF. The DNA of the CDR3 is TGTGCCAGCAGCCGTAGCGGGAGCGATCTCGGCGAGCAGTACTTC.

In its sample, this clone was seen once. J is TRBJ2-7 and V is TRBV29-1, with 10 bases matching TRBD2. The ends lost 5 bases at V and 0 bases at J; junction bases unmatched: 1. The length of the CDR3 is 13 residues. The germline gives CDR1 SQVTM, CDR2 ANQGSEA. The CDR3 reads CSVSGRASYEQYF. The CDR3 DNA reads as TGCAGCGTTAGCGGGAGGGCCTCCTACGAGCAGTACTTC.

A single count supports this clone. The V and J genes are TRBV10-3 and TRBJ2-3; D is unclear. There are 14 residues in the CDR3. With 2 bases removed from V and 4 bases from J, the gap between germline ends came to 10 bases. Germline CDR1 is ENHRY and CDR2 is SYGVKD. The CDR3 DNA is TGTGCCATCAGTGAGCCAAGGGCCGCAGATACGCAGTATTTT. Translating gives CAISEPRAADTQYF.

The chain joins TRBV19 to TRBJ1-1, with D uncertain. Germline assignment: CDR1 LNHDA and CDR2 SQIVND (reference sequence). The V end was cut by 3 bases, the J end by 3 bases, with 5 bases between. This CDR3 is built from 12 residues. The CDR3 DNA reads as TGTGCCAGTAGTATGTTGGACACTGAAGCTTTCTTT. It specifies CASSMLDTEAFF.